The clone carrying this T cell receptor (beta chain) was recorded at least ten times. This record comes from a study of identical twins. It was template switching that added a universal primer site, and there were unique molecular identifiers on the cDNA. Via MiXCR, TCRdb re-called the 5' RACE reads, giving one row per CDR3 protein. Seen here are some 250,000 distinct CDR3 sequences, approximately 12% observed once, and the top ten hold about 4%. The CDR3 contains 17 residues. CDR1 and CDR2 (germline): SGHRS, YFSETQ. The V and J ends lost 4 bases and 6 bases, in that order; junction bases with no gene match: 6. The same data also went into a second study, on yellow fever vaccine responses in identical twins.

The chain recombines TRBV5-1 with TRBJ2-2, with TRBD2 identical over 16 bases. The TCR sequence derives from a woman younger than 30 in good health. The specimen sequenced was memory (CD45RO+) T cells sorted from blood. The CDR3 here is CASSVGLAGGPSGELFF. The CDR3 DNA sequence: TGCGCCAGCAGCGTGGGACTAGCGGGAGGGCCGTCCGGGGAGCTGTTTTTT.